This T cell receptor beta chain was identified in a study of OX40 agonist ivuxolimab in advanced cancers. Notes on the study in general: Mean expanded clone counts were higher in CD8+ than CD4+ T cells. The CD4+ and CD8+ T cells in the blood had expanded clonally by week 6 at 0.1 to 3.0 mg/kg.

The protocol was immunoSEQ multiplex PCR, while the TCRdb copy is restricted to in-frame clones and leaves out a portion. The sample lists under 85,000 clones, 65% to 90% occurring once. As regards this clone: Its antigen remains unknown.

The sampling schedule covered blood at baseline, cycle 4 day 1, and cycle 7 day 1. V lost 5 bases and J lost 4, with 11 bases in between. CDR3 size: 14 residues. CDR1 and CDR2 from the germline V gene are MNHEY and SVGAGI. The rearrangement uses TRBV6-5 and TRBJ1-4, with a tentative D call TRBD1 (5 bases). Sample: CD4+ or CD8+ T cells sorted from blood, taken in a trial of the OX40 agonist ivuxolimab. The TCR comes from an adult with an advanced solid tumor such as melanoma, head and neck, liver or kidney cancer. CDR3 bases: TGTGCCAGCAGTACGACAGTTTTTAATGAAAAACTGTTTTTT. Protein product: CASSTTVFNEKLFF.